Presented here are 10 T cell receptor beta chains from one specimen sequenced in a study of lymphopenia after photon versus proton radiotherapy. The repertoire was sequenced with immunoSEQ multiplex PCR; TCRdb's copy has only in-frame clones and lacks some. The sample records over 50,000 clones, approximately 86% being singletons. The sequencing here drew on peripheral blood, taken from a patient treated with photon-based radiotherapy. These receptors were taken from a man aged 35 to 55 with gastric cancer.

V is TRBV2 and J is TRBJ2-7; perhaps D is TRBD1 or TRBD2 (5 bases each). The V and J ends lost 4 bases and 4 bases respectively, with 8 bases between them. Germline values: CDR1 SNHLY, CDR2 FYNNEI. The CDR3 loop spans 12 amino acids. CDR3: CASSGDVYEQYF. CDR3 coding DNA: TGTGCCAGCAGTGGGGACGTGTACGAGCAGTACTTC.

The CDR3 reads CAISEGVLAKNIQYF. CDR3 in DNA: TGTGCCATCAGTGAGGGGGTACTAGCCAAAAACATTCAGTACTTC. The V call is TRBV10-3, the J call TRBJ2-4; D gene ambiguous. Germline lookup yields CDR1 ENHRY and CDR2 SYGVKD. This CDR3 region has 15 residues. V shed 2 bases and J shed 0 bases, with 8 bases lying between them.

V is TRBV7-9 and J is TRBJ2-3; 9 bases fit TRBD1. There are 16 residues in the CDR3. The V gene's germline CDR1 is SEHNR and CDR2 FQNEAQ (reference sequence). Losses at the gene ends were 5 bases for V and 0 bases for J; bases not matched to a gene: 6. CDR3 protein: CASSPRTGASTDTQYF. CDR3 sequence (DNA): TGTGCCAGCAGCCCTCGGACAGGGGCTAGCACAGATACGCAGTATTTT.

This chain uses TRBV6-1 with TRBJ2-7; no firm D call. CDR1 and CDR2 from the germline V gene are MNHNS and SASEGT. The CDR3 consists of 15 residues. Trimming removed 2 bases from V and 4 bases from J, with 15 bases in between. The CDR3 region has the DNA TGTGCCAGCAGTGAATGGGTTATGGTTGGATACGAGCAGTACTTC. Amino acids: CASSEWVMVGYEQYF.

The CDR3 bases are TGTGCCAGCAGCCCCCCTATAGGCAACTCCTACGAGCAGTACTTC. Translating it yields CASSPPIGNSYEQYF. The J gene is TRBJ2-7, the V gene TRBV7-8; D is ambiguous. V was cut by 5 bases and J by 0 bases, with 14 bases left in between. Germline V gives CDR1 SGHVS, CDR2 FQNEAQ. The CDR3 runs 15 residues.

V is TRBV7-9 and J is TRBJ2-1; a weak D match, TRBD2 (6 bases). Germline CDR1 SEHNR, CDR2 FQNEAQ (reference sequence). CDR3 length equals 13 residues. Trimming took 10 bases from V and 4 from J, leaving 14 bases between them. The chain's CDR3 is CANGGEEYNEQFF. CDR3 DNA: TGTGCCAACGGCGGGGAGGAATACAATGAGCAGTTCTTC.

The V and J genes are TRBV7-8 and TRBJ1-1; 8 bases map to TRBD1. In germline, CDR1 is SGHVS, CDR2 FQNEAQ. The length of the CDR3 is 17 residues. The ends lost 1 base at V and 1 base at J; junction bases unmatched: 8. Here the CDR3 reads CASSLVRFRGRNTEAFF. CDR3 sequence (DNA): TGTGCCAGCAGCTTAGTACGGTTCAGGGGGCGGAACACTGAAGCTTTCTTT.

The chain has TRBV7-9 and TRBJ1-1; D possibly corresponds to TRBD1 (5 bases). The germline V and J ends were trimmed by 5 bases and 1 base, with 11 bases remaining between them. The germline gives CDR1 SEHNR, CDR2 FQNEAQ (reference sequence). The CDR3 length is 14 residues. Here the CDR3 reads CASSVGTANTEAFF. The CDR3 DNA reads TGTGCCAGCAGCGTCGGGACCGCGAACACTGAAGCTTTCTTT.

The J gene is TRBJ2-7, the V gene TRBV7-2; tentative D call: TRBD2 (7 bases). Germline CDR1 is SGHTA and CDR2 is FQGNSA. Trimming pared 1 base from V and 7 bases from J, leaving 14 bases between. This CDR3 spans 14 amino acids. CDR3 residues: CASSLGGGKREQYF. CDR3 sequence (DNA): TGTGCCAGCAGCTTAGGGGGGGGCAAGAGGGAGCAGTACTTC.

V gene TRBV4-3 combines with J gene TRBJ2-5; no clear D gene. Trimming removed 1 base at V and 1 base at J, with 4 bases between. This CDR3 comprises 13 residues. Per the germline V gene, CDR1 is LGHNA and CDR2 is YSLEER. The CDR3 DNA sequence: TGCGCCAGCAGCCAAGGCATCCAAGAGACCCAGTACTTC. Its protein is CASSQGIQETQYF.